Listed below are T cell receptor beta chains from one sample, sequenced in a study of molecular identifiers for immune sequencing clone quantification. Each CDR3 protein gets one entry after TCRdb re-called the PCR reads with MiXCR. Seen here are more than 300,000 distinct CDR3 sequences, about a fifth observed once, and the top ten hold approximately 0.84%. Input material: naive CD8+ T cells from blood, with Jurkat cell RNA spiked in. Receptors were obtained from a human donor in good health. Some libraries in this study had Jurkat cell RNA spiked in. CDR3s include the opening cysteine and the closing phenylalanine or tryptophan. D genes are given only for firm matches. The size field is filled for only some rows; it gives once, few, many or a size class.

V gene: TRBV4-3; clone size: many; D gene: NA; J gene: TRBJ2-4; CDR3 protein: CASSQDSTGRAKNIQYF; CDR3 DNA: TGCGCCAGCAGCCAAGATAGTACAGGGAGGGCCAAAAACATTCAGTACTTC
V gene: TRBV6-5; clone size: many; D gene: NA; J gene: TRBJ2-3; CDR3 protein: CASSYSMVGPQYF; CDR3 DNA: TGTGCCAGCAGTTACTCAATGGTAGGGCCGCAGTATTTT
V gene: TRBV7-3; clone size: many; D gene: TRBD2; J gene: TRBJ2-2; CDR3 protein: CASSKSAGLASGGELFF; CDR3 DNA: TGTGCCAGCAGCAAAAGTGCGGGACTAGCATCAGGCGGGGAGCTGTTTTTT
V gene: TRBV10-1; clone size: few; D gene: NA; J gene: TRBJ2-3; CDR3 protein: CASSEYGVDTQYF; CDR3 DNA: TGCGCCAGCAGTGAGTACGGAGTAGATACGCAGTATTTT
V gene: TRBV18; clone size: NA; D gene: TRBD1; J gene: TRBJ2-7; CDR3 protein: CASSPYPGQETKWGYEQYF; CDR3 DNA: TGTGCCAGCTCACCTTACCCCGGACAGGAGACAAAATGGGGTTACGAGCAGTACTTC
V gene: TRBV20-1; clone size: many; D gene: NA; J gene: TRBJ1-6; CDR3 protein: CSARENDRPRSYF; CDR3 DNA: TGCAGTGCTAGAGAGAACGACAGGCCGAGGAGTTACTTT
V gene: TRBV7-9; clone size: many; D gene: NA; J gene: TRBJ1-6; CDR3 protein: CASSSTLAGARYNSPLHF; CDR3 DNA: TGTGCCAGCAGCTCAACCCTAGCAGGGGCCCGCTATAATTCACCCCTCCACTTT
V gene: TRBV29-1; clone size: many; D gene: NA; J gene: TRBJ1-1; CDR3 protein: CSVGDWNTEAFF; CDR3 DNA: TGCAGCGTTGGGGACTGGAACACTGAAGCTTTCTTT
V gene: TRBV28; clone size: many; D gene: TRBD1; J gene: TRBJ1-5; CDR3 protein: CASSEQGVKNQPQHF; CDR3 DNA: TGTGCCAGCAGCGAACAGGGGGTGAAGAATCAGCCCCAGCATTTT
V gene: TRBV27; clone size: NA; D gene: TRBD2; J gene: TRBJ2-3; CDR3 protein: CASSLGTSAITDTQYF; CDR3 DNA: TGTGCCAGCAGTTTAGGGACTAGTGCCATCACAGATACGCAGTATTTT
V gene: TRBV20-1; clone size: NA; D gene: TRBD1; J gene: TRBJ2-1; CDR3 protein: CSVRAGTGLHNEQFF; CDR3 DNA: TGCAGTGTTAGGGCCGGGACAGGGTTGCACAATGAGCAGTTCTTC
V gene: TRBV5-6; clone size: many; D gene: TRBD1; J gene: TRBJ2-2; CDR3 protein: CASSLPARGSRTGELFF; CDR3 DNA: TGTGCCAGCAGCTTGCCCGCCAGGGGGTCGCGTACCGGGGAGCTGTTTTTT
V gene: TRBV6-5; clone size: NA; D gene: TRBD1; J gene: TRBJ2-7; CDR3 protein: CASSYSSVGQGLLDSYEQYF; CDR3 DNA: TGTGCCAGCAGTTACTCGAGCGTGGGACAGGGGCTATTAGACTCCTACGAGCAGTACTTC
V gene: TRBV27; clone size: few; D gene: TRBD2; J gene: TRBJ2-7; CDR3 protein: CASSFIVSGGGEQYF; CDR3 DNA: TGTGCCAGCAGTTTTATTGTCAGCGGGGGTGGAGAGCAGTACTTC
V gene: TRBV10-3; clone size: few; D gene: TRBD1; J gene: TRBJ2-7; CDR3 protein: CAISESWGQGAYEQYF; CDR3 DNA: TGTGCCATCAGTGAGTCGTGGGGCCAGGGGGCTTACGAGCAGTACTTC
V gene: TRBV4-3; clone size: NA; D gene: TRBD1; J gene: TRBJ2-7; CDR3 protein: CASSQGRTGGASIYEQYF; CDR3 DNA: TGCGCCAGCAGCCAAGGTCGCACAGGGGGCGCGTCAATTTACGAGCAGTACTTC
V gene: TRBV24-1; clone size: many; D gene: TRBD2; J gene: TRBJ2-3; CDR3 protein: CATASGIFLTDTQYF; CDR3 DNA: TGTGCCACCGCTAGCGGGATCTTCCTCACAGATACGCAGTATTTT
V gene: TRBV29-1; clone size: many; D gene: TRBD1; J gene: TRBJ1-1; CDR3 protein: CSGGDRVISAEAFF; CDR3 DNA: TGCAGCGGAGGGGACAGGGTTATCTCCGCTGAAGCTTTCTTT
V gene: TRBV9; clone size: many; D gene: NA; J gene: TRBJ2-2; CDR3 protein: CASSAVKNTGELFF; CDR3 DNA: TGTGCCAGCAGCGCAGTCAAGAACACCGGGGAGCTGTTTTTT
V gene: TRBV6-5; clone size: many; D gene: NA; J gene: TRBJ1-1; CDR3 protein: CASSYSKSRRTEAFF; CDR3 DNA: TGTGCCAGCAGTTACTCGAAGAGCAGGCGCACTGAAGCTTTCTTT
V gene: TRBV6-2/TRBV6-3; clone size: many; D gene: TRBD1; J gene: TRBJ2-7; CDR3 protein: CASIEGASRGSLREQYF; CDR3 DNA: TGTGCCAGCATCGAGGGGGCCTCGAGGGGGTCCCTACGGGAGCAGTACTTC
V gene: TRBV5-4; clone size: NA; D gene: NA; J gene: TRBJ1-2; CDR3 protein: CASSSYIEGTVYGYTF; CDR3 DNA: TGTGCCAGCAGCAGTTACATAGAAGGGACGGTCTATGGCTACACCTTC
V gene: TRBV27; clone size: few; D gene: NA; J gene: TRBJ2-7; CDR3 protein: CASNSFYEQYF; CDR3 DNA: TGTGCCAGCAATTCGTTTTACGAGCAGTACTTC
V gene: TRBV20-1; clone size: many; D gene: NA; J gene: TRBJ1-6; CDR3 protein: CSASKTRGGTGYNSPLHF; CDR3 DNA: TGCAGTGCTAGCAAGACCCGCGGAGGAACCGGCTATAATTCACCCCTCCACTTT
V gene: TRBV3-1; clone size: many; D gene: NA; J gene: TRBJ2-1; CDR3 protein: CASSPVSDHDEQFF; CDR3 DNA: TGTGCCAGCAGCCCAGTGTCCGACCACGATGAGCAGTTCTTC
V gene: TRBV6-2/TRBV6-3; clone size: NA; D gene: NA; J gene: TRBJ1-6; CDR3 protein: CASSYLSVWTTDSPLHF; CDR3 DNA: TGTGCCAGCAGTTATCTGTCGGTTTGGACTACGGATTCACCCCTCCACTTT
V gene: TRBV3-1; clone size: few; D gene: TRBD1; J gene: TRBJ2-5; CDR3 protein: CASSLAGTGRLAALPQETQYF; CDR3 DNA: TGTGCCAGCAGCCTTGCTGGGACAGGGCGGCTAGCGGCGCTTCCCCAAGAGACCCAGTACTTC
V gene: TRBV6-1; clone size: many; D gene: NA; J gene: TRBJ2-5; CDR3 protein: CASSDPTATSGTQYF; CDR3 DNA: TGTGCCAGCAGTGACCCGACCGCGACGAGCGGGACCCAGTACTTC
V gene: TRBV6-5; clone size: NA; D gene: TRBD1; J gene: TRBJ2-4; CDR3 protein: CASRDRNPTKNIQYF; CDR3 DNA: TGTGCCAGCAGGGACAGGAACCCTACCAAAAACATTCAGTACTTC
V gene: TRBV12-3/TRBV12-4; clone size: many; D gene: NA; J gene: TRBJ1-5; CDR3 protein: CASSPTLGQPQHF; CDR3 DNA: TGTGCCAGCAGCCCCACACTGGGTCAGCCCCAGCATTTT
V gene: TRBV28; clone size: many; D gene: NA; J gene: TRBJ2-3; CDR3 protein: CASSLLKGTTDTQYF; CDR3 DNA: TGTGCCAGCAGTTTACTGAAGGGGACCACAGATACGCAGTATTTT
V gene: TRBV11-1; clone size: many; D gene: NA; J gene: TRBJ1-1; CDR3 protein: CASSYWDANTEAFF; CDR3 DNA: TGTGCCAGCAGTTACTGGGACGCGAACACTGAAGCTTTCTTT
V gene: TRBV12-3/TRBV12-4; clone size: many; D gene: NA; J gene: TRBJ2-3; CDR3 protein: CASSLGGPTDTQYF; CDR3 DNA: TGTGCCAGCAGTTTGGGTGGGCCCACAGATACGCAGTATTTT
V gene: TRBV6-6; clone size: many; D gene: NA; J gene: TRBJ1-4; CDR3 protein: CASSYFQATNEKLFF; CDR3 DNA: TGTGCCAGCAGTTACTTCCAAGCAACTAATGAAAAACTGTTTTTT
V gene: TRBV5-6; clone size: NA; D gene: TRBD1; J gene: TRBJ2-3; CDR3 protein: CASSSGTGVGTDTQYF; CDR3 DNA: TGTGCCAGCAGCTCTGGGACAGGGGTAGGCACAGATACGCAGTATTTT
V gene: TRBV4-3; clone size: NA; D gene: TRBD1; J gene: TRBJ2-7; CDR3 protein: CASSQPGQGVYEQYF; CDR3 DNA: TGCGCCAGCAGCCAGCCGGGACAGGGGGTCTACGAGCAGTACTTC
V gene: TRBV13; clone size: many; D gene: TRBD1; J gene: TRBJ1-1; CDR3 protein: CASSRQTGAGTEAFF; CDR3 DNA: TGTGCCAGCAGCCGACAGACAGGGGCCGGCACTGAAGCTTTCTTT